This T cell receptor (beta chain) was observed in a study of CD8 T cells in Susac syndrome. Background on the study: Intravenous immunoglobulin alone or corticosteroids were being given to patients with Susac syndrome at blood draw, unless they were therapy-naive. Findings and caveats of the study: The CD4+ T cell repertoires from Susac syndrome exhibited no clonal expansion.

Germline assignment: CDR1 SGHRS and CDR2 YFSETQ. CDR3 length: 15 amino acids. Trimming cost V 1 base and J 0 bases, with 8 bases left between them. Patients with Susac syndrome met diagnostic criteria that were recently defined for definite or probable disease. RNA amounts of 0.5 to 1 ug underwent reverse transcription with random hexamers. Amplification of TCR beta CDR3 by immunoSEQ multiplex PCR spanned 54 Vbeta and 13 Jbeta. TCRdb analysed the immunoSEQ multiplex PCR reads with MiXCR anew, one entry per CDR3 protein. The table shows over 150,000 distinct CDR3 sequences, with about 93% occurring only once. A note on this clonotype: Its antigen is not known.

The chain recombines TRBV5-1 with TRBJ1-5; D uncertain. This TCR was sampled from a human donor with Susac syndrome. The sample was CD4+ T cells from PBMCs. This CDR3 is CASSLWGDSNQPQHF. CDR3 in DNA: TGCGCCAGCAGCTTGTGGGGAGATAGCAATCAGCCCCAGCATTTT. The whole variable domain, remainder taken from reference TRBV5-1 and TRBJ1-5, is KAGVTQTPRYLIKTRGQQVTLSCSPISGHRSVSWYQQTPGQGLQFLFEYFSETQRNKGNFPGRFSGRQFSNSRSEMNVSTLELGDSALYLCASSLWGDSNQPQHFGDGTRLSIL.